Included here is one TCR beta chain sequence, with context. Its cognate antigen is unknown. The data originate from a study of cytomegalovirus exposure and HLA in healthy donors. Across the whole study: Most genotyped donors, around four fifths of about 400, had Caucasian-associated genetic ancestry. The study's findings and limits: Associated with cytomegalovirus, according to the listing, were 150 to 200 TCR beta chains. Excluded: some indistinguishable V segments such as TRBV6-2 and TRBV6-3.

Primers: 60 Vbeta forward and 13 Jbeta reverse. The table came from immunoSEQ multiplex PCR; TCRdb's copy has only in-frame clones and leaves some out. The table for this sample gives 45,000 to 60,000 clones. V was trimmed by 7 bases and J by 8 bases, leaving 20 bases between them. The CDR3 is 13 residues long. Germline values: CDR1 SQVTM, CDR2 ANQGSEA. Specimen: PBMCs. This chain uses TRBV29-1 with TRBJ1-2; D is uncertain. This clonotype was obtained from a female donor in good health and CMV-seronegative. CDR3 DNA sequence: TGCAGCGCTGGAGGAGAGGGATGGAGGGGCTACACCTTC. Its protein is CSAGGEGWRGYTF.